Following are 13 T cell receptor beta chains from one sample sequenced in a study of T-cell memory formation after mild COVID-19. Using its own MiXCR run on the 5' RACE reads, TCRdb lists one record per CDR3 protein. The sample shows about 340,000 distinct CDR3 sequences, 20% to 25% of them seen only once. Sequenced material: PBMCs or a T cell subset sorted from them (not recorded which). The receptor set was obtained from a man aged 18 to 35 who had mild COVID-19 (a few samples of this study predate the infection). Cell type and time point are not known.

The chain joins TRBV18 to TRBJ2-1; possible D gene TRBD2, 6 bases. Germline V gene data show CDR1 as KGHSH and CDR2 as LQKENI. V lost 0 bases to trimming and J lost 6 bases, with 12 bases between them. This CDR3 has 15 amino acids. CDR3 sequence reads: CASSPPGLSGNEQFF. The CDR3 DNA is TGTGCCAGCTCACCACCGGGACTGTCTGGCAATGAGCAGTTCTTC. Filled out from reference TRBV18 and TRBJ2-1, the complete variable domain reads NAGVMQNPRHLVRRRGQEARLRCSPMKGHSHVYWYRQLPEEGLKFMVYLQKENIIDESGMPKERFSAEFPKEGPSILRIQQVVRGDSAAYFCASSPPGLSGNEQFFGPGTRLTVL.

This clonotype was seen a handful of times. This chain joins TRBV28 and TRBJ1-1; D perhaps matches TRBD1 (6 bases). The CDR3 sequence is 15 residues long. Germline-derived CDR1 and CDR2 are MDHEN and SYDVKM. V lost 4 bases and J lost 4, with 16 bases in between. Here the CDR3 reads CASSSFTGLTTEAFF. The CDR3 coding sequence is TGTGCCAGCAGTTCCTTCACAGGGCTGACCACTGAAGCTTTCTTT.

The chain carries TRBV7-3 and TRBJ2-3; perhaps D is TRBD1 or TRBD2 (5 bases each). The germline V and J ends were trimmed by 2 bases and 3 bases, with 9 bases remaining between them. Germline V gene lookup returns CDR1 SGHTA and CDR2 FQGTGA. This CDR3 is 14 amino acids long. CDR3 in DNA: TGTGCCAGCAGCTTATGGGGGTGGACAGATACGCAGTATTTT. Protein sequence: CASSLWGWTDTQYF.

The chain links TRBV7-6 to TRBJ1-4, with 7 bases identical to TRBD1. Trimming took 4 bases from V and 8 from J; bases not matched to a gene: 7. This CDR3 spans 14 amino acids. Per germline, CDR1 SGHVS and CDR2 FNYEAQ. The CDR3 spells CASSYPGQREKLFF. CDR3 nucleotides: TGTGCCAGCAGCTATCCGGGACAGCGGGAAAAACTGTTTTTT.

This clonotype appeared many times. The germline gene is not matched at one end of the junction; a read error may be the cause. The genes are TRBV5-1 and TRBJ2-2; the D is unclear. This CDR3 has 11 residues. Germline V lookup: CDR1 SGHRS, CDR2 YFSETQ. The CDR3: CASSATGELFF. DNA of the CDR3: TGTGCCAGCAGCGCCACCGGGGAGCTGTTTTTT. Full variable domain (rest looked up from reference TRBV5-1 and TRBJ2-2): KAGVTQTPRYLIKTRGQQVTLSCSPISGHRSVSWYQQTPGQGLQFLFEYFSETQRNKGNFPGRFSGRQFSNSRSEMNVSTLELGDSALYLCASSATGELFFGEGSRLTVL.

In its sample, this clonotype was seen a few times. The chain uses TRBV5-1 and TRBJ2-2; 9 bases match TRBD2. This CDR3 spans 15 amino acids. V gave up 0 bases and J gave up 6 bases; unmatched junction bases: 3. Germline CDR1 and CDR2: SGHRS and YFSETQ. CDR3 nucleotide sequence: TGCGCCAGCAGCTTGGCCCTAGCGGGGCCCGGGGAGCTGTTTTTT. This codes for CASSLALAGPGELFF.

V and J are TRBV20-1 and TRBJ1-5, with D perhaps TRBD1 (5 bases). Germline loops: CDR1 DFQATT, CDR2 SNEGSKA (reference sequence). The CDR3 has 14 residues. Trimming left V 6 bases short and J 11 bases short, with 23 bases between. CDR3 coding DNA: TGCAGTGCCCTAACGGCCTCCCCGGTGGGGGCCCAGCATTTT. Translated: CSALTASPVGAQHF.

This clonotype was counted only a few times. The CDR3 DNA follows: TGCGCCAGCAGTGGCGCGGGAGGGGACAGGCATGAACTGTTTTTT. Its translation: CASSGAGGDRHELFF. This sequence joins TRBV10-2 and TRBJ1-4; 8 bases agree with TRBD1. The CDR3 totals 15 residues. Trimming removed 4 bases from V and 12 bases from J; junction bases left unmatched: 13. Per germline, CDR1 WSHSY and CDR2 SAAADI.

V gene TRBV12-3 or TRBV12-4 combines with J gene TRBJ2-1, with TRBD2 matching 10 bases. With V trimmed by 8 bases and J by 4 bases, 2 bases remained unmatched. The CDR3 is 13 residues long. In nucleotides, the CDR3 is TGTGCCAGCGCACTAGCGGGGTACAATGAGCAGTTCTTC. Translating gives CASALAGYNEQFF.

This clonotype was seen a handful of times. The chain carries TRBV7-9 and TRBJ1-2; no definite D call. Trimming removed 1 base at V and 8 bases at J, with 8 bases between. The CDR3 sequence is 12 residues long. Germline CDR1 SEHNR, CDR2 FQNEAQ (reference sequence). Written as DNA, the CDR3 is TGTGCCAGCAGCTTAGAAGTAAGAGGCTACACCTTC. This codes for CASSLEVRGYTF.

This clonotype was counted between two and nine times. CDR3 amino acids: CAWSDSYEQYF. The CDR3 region has the DNA TGTGCCTGGAGTGACTCCTACGAGCAGTACTTC. The chain uses TRBV30 and TRBJ2-7, with no clear D. The V end lost 1 base, the J end lost 0 bases, and 1 base lay between the germline ends. The CDR3 is 11 residues long. Per the germline V gene, CDR1 is GTSNPN and CDR2 is SVGIG (reference sequence).

J is TRBJ2-7 and V is TRBV28; D possibly corresponds to TRBD1 (6 bases). The CDR3 contains 15 residues. Deletions cut 10 bases from V and 4 bases from J, with 23 bases between. From germline, CDR1 is MDHEN and CDR2 SYDVKM. DNA for the CDR3: TGTGCCACCCGCCACCGGGACACAGCAGAGTACGAGCAGTACGTC. Encoded protein: CATRHRDTAEYEQYV.

The rearrangement joins TRBV7-6 to TRBJ2-2; 7 nucleotides align to TRBD1. From germline, CDR1 is SGHVS and CDR2 FNYEAQ. After removal of 4 bases from V and 6 bases from J, the junction contained 2 bases not matched to a gene. The CDR3 has 13 residues. Written as DNA, the CDR3 is TGTGCCAGCAGCTCGGACAGGTCCGGGGAGCTGTTTTTT. It translates to CASSSDRSGELFF.